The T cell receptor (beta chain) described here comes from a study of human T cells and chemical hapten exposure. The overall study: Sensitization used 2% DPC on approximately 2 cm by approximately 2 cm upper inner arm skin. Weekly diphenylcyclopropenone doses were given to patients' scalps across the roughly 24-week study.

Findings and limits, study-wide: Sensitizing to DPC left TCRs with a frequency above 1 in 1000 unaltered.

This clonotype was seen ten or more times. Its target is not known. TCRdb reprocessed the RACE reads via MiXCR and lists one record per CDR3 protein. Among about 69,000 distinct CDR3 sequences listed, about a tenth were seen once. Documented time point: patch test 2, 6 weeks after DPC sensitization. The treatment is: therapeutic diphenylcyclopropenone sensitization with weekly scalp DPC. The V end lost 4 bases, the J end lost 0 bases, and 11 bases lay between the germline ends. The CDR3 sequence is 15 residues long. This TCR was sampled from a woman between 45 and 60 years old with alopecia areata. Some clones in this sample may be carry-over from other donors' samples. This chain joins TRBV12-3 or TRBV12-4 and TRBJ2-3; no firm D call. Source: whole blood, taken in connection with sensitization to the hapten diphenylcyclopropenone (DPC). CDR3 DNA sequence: TGTGCCAGCAGTTACAACTTACCTAGCACAGATACGCAGTATTTT. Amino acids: CASSYNLPSTDTQYF.